This T cell receptor (beta chain) was captured by sequencing in a study of neoadjuvant anti-PD-1 for oral cavity cancer. At the level of the study: Patients without progression got a fourth dose around day 43. Study results and limitations: Post-nivolumab, blood T cell clonality was significantly elevated in non-responders.

Sequenced by immunoSEQ multiplex PCR; TCRdb stores in-frame clones only, minus some. This sample has fewer than 70,000 clones, with 70% to 85% found just once. The CDR3 is 13 residues long. Germline V lookup: CDR1 SGHVS, CDR2 FQNEAQ. Trimming stripped 3 bases from V and 2 bases from J, with 7 bases between. These newly diagnosed stage II-IVA oral cavity squamous cell carcinoma patients had no prior systemic or radiation treatment. This clone was seen a few times. No antigen is known for it. Sequencing was performed on PBMCs, taken before nivolumab (anti-PD-1) treatment. This rearrangement joins TRBV7-8 to TRBJ2-5, with D possibly TRBD2 on 6 matching bases. This sequence was found in a person aged 35-79 years with oral cavity squamous cell carcinoma. The CDR3 loop is CASSFSGQETQYF. In DNA form, the CDR3 reads TGTGCCAGCAGCTTTAGCGGACAAGAGACCCAGTACTTC.